These 32 T cell receptor beta chains were sequenced from one sample in a study of blood T cell repertoires in COVID-19. This table comes from immunoSEQ multiplex PCR, and its TCRdb copy is limited to in-frame clones, with some not included. The table records about 140,000 clones, about 87% of them present only once. Sequencing input: peripheral blood. All receptors derive from a woman aged 40 to 55 with acute or convalescent COVID-19.

The chain couples TRBV10-1 to TRBJ1-1; D may be TRBD1 (5 bases). V was cut by 0 bases and J by 4 bases, with 12 bases left in between. Germline CDR1 is WNHNN and CDR2 is SYGVQD (reference sequence). This CDR3 has 15 residues. DNA for the CDR3: TGCGCCAGCAGTGAGTCGAAGGGGAAGGGCACTGAAGCTTTCTTT. This encodes CASSESKGKGTEAFF.

J is TRBJ2-1 and V is TRBV28; 10 bases are a match to TRBD2. V shed 1 base and J 4 bases; nucleotides not matched to a gene: 1. This CDR3 is built from 15 residues. Germline V gives CDR1 MDHEN, CDR2 SYDVKM. CDR3 sequence reads: CASSLSSGGYNEQFF. The DNA of the CDR3 is TGTGCCAGCAGTTTATCTAGCGGGGGATACAATGAGCAGTTCTTC.

The J gene is TRBJ2-1, the V gene TRBV7-2, with 8 nucleotides matching TRBD2. J gave up 3 bases and V 2 bases, and 12 bases lay outside the gene matches. The CDR3 length is 18 residues. CDR1 SGHTA and CDR2 FQGNSA come from the germline V gene. The CDR3 DNA sequence: TGTGCCAGCAGCTTAAGTGGGGGAGCGGGGGCACTCTACAATGAGCAGTTCTTC. Encoded protein: CASSLSGGAGALYNEQFF.

The J gene is TRBJ1-2, the V gene TRBV4-1; tentatively, D is TRBD1 (6 bases). The germline V and J ends were trimmed by 8 bases and 8 bases, with 12 bases remaining between them. Germline loops: CDR1 MGHRA, CDR2 YSYEKL. This CDR3 has 11 residues. The CDR3 bases are TGCGCCAGCGGCGGGGGGCACGGCTACACCTTC. Translating gives CASGGGHGYTF.

The genes are TRBV27 and TRBJ1-6; D unclear. V lost 0 bases and J lost 0, with 9 bases in between. The CDR3 has 17 amino acids. CDR1 is MNHEY and CDR2 is SMNVEV in the germline V gene (reference sequence). The CDR3 nucleotides are TGTGCCAGCAGTTTATCGCCCCCCGGCTCCTATAATTCACCCCTCCACTTT. Amino acid sequence: CASSLSPPGSYNSPLHF.

The rearrangement uses TRBV5-1 and TRBJ1-1; D is undetermined. Between the trimmed V and J ends, which lost 0 bases and 2 bases, there was a span of 11 bases. The CDR3 is 15 amino acids. In germline, CDR1 is SGHRS, CDR2 YFSETQ. The CDR3: CASSLAGEGNTEAFF. CDR3 DNA: TGCGCCAGCAGCTTGGCCGGGGAAGGCAACACTGAAGCTTTCTTT. Complete variable domain (other parts from reference TRBV5-1 and TRBJ1-1): KAGVTQTPRYLIKTRGQQVTLSCSPISGHRSVSWYQQTPGQGLQFLFEYFSETQRNKGNFPGRFSGRQFSNSRSEMNVSTLELGDSALYLCASSLAGEGNTEAFFGQGTRLTVV.

The chain couples TRBV6-5 to TRBJ1-2, with 7 bases fitting TRBD1. The CDR3 contains 14 residues. V lost 6 bases to trimming and J lost 4 bases; unmatched junction nucleotides: 8. Germline V lookup: CDR1 MNHEY, CDR2 SVGAGI. The CDR3 spells CASRETGYLYGYTF. In DNA, the CDR3 is TGTGCCAGCAGGGAGACAGGGTATCTCTATGGCTACACCTTC.

The chain has TRBV5-1 and TRBJ2-2, with D possibly TRBD1 on 6 matching bases. The V gene's germline CDR1 is SGHRS and CDR2 YFSETQ. The CDR3 is made up of 15 amino acids. V was pared by 5 bases and J by 2 bases, with 13 bases between. The CDR3 DNA is TGCGCCAGCAGATTCTCGACAGGAAACACCGGGGAGCTGTTTTTT. The encoded protein is CASRFSTGNTGELFF.

This chain connects TRBV18 to TRBJ1-1; D unclear. This CDR3 comprises 14 residues. V was cut by 3 bases and J by 3 bases, with 11 bases left in between. Germline V lookup: CDR1 KGHSH, CDR2 LQKENI. Written as DNA, the CDR3 is TGTGCCAGCTCACCGCGCGCGAGTGACACTGAAGCTTTCTTT. Amino acid sequence: CASSPRASDTEAFF.

The count of this clone is one. The chain is built from TRBV10-3 and TRBJ1-1; TRBD1 agrees at 8 bases. The junction had 12 bases not matched to a gene; V was cut back by 8 bases and J by 4 bases. Germline assignment: CDR1 ENHRY and CDR2 SYGVKD. The CDR3 covers 15 residues. The chain's CDR3 is CAIRGQGVGPTEAFF. CDR3 DNA: TGTGCCATCCGAGGACAGGGCGTGGGGCCCACTGAAGCTTTCTTT.

The J gene is TRBJ2-5, the V gene TRBV29-1; maybe TRBD2 (6 bases). V gave up 7 bases and J gave up 9 bases, with 18 bases separating them. Germline V gene data show CDR1 as SQVTM and CDR2 as ANQGSEA. The CDR3 is 12 amino acids. CDR3 sequence reads: CSATGGAGSQYF. The CDR3 region has the DNA TGCAGCGCGACGGGCGGGGCCGGGTCCCAGTACTTC.

The V gene is TRBV4-3, the J gene TRBJ1-6; 9 nucleotides line up with TRBD1. This CDR3 is built from 15 residues. Germline V CDR1 and CDR2: LGHNA, YSLEER. J gave up 10 bases and V 1 base, and 5 bases lay outside the gene matches. The chain's CDR3 is CASSQVGTGKSPLHF. CDR3 DNA sequence: TGCGCCAGCAGCCAAGTCGGGACAGGGAAATCACCCCTCCACTTT.

This sequence joins TRBV18 and TRBJ2-3; TRBD2 aligns across 8 bases. The germline V gene encodes CDR1 KGHSH and CDR2 LQKENI. The CDR3 sequence is 16 residues long. The junction had 4 bases not matched to a gene; V was cut back by 0 bases and J by 2 bases. DNA of the CDR3: TGTGCCAGCTCACCACCCCGGGGGGGAGACACAGATACGCAGTATTTT. Amino acid sequence: CASSPPRGGDTDTQYF.

The chain joins TRBV7-2 to TRBJ1-1; D remains unclear. Trimming pared 5 bases from V and 6 bases from J, leaving 13 bases between. There are 13 residues in the CDR3. Germline CDR1 SGHTA, CDR2 FQGNSA. As DNA, the CDR3 is TGTGCCAGCAGCCAAGACCGGGTTTCTGAAGCTTTCTTT. The encoded protein is CASSQDRVSEAFF.

The rearrangement uses TRBV18 and TRBJ2-5; possibly TRBD2 for D (6 bases). The V end was cut by 6 bases, the J end by 5 bases, with 16 bases between. Germline values: CDR1 KGHSH, CDR2 LQKENI. There are 14 residues in the CDR3. The CDR3 DNA is TGTGCCAGCTCCCCAACAGGACTACCGGAGACCCAGTACTTC. Translation gives CASSPTGLPETQYF.

The V and J genes are TRBV5-1 and TRBJ2-7; tentatively, D is TRBD1 (5 bases). The V gene's germline CDR1 is SGHRS and CDR2 YFSETQ. CDR3 length: 15 residues. Deletions cut 2 bases from V and 2 bases from J, with 14 bases between. The CDR3 loop reads CASSFDSAGPYEQYF. The CDR3 bases are TGCGCCAGCAGCTTCGACAGCGCAGGACCCTACGAGCAGTACTTC.

The chain joins TRBV14 to TRBJ1-2, with D hard to call. This CDR3 has 12 residues. Trimming took off 6 bases at V and 4 bases at J, with 9 bases between the two ends. Germline V CDR1 and CDR2: SGHDN, FVKESK. CDR3 nucleotides: TGTGCCAGCAGTCGAACTCGCTATGGCTACACCTTC. Amino acids: CASSRTRYGYTF. The entire variable domain, with the rest obtained from reference TRBV14 and TRBJ1-2, is as follows: EAGVTQFPSHSVIEKGQTVTLRCDPISGHDNLYWYRRVMGKEIKFLLHFVKESKQDESGMPNNRFLAERTGGTYSTLKVQPAELEDSGVYFCASSRTRYGYTFGSGTRLTVV.

The rearrangement links TRBV5-1 to TRBJ1-2; D is uncertain. Germline V gene data show CDR1 as SGHRS and CDR2 as YFSETQ. This CDR3 is built from 15 residues. The V and J ends lost 1 base and 4 bases respectively, with 14 bases between them. In nucleotides, the CDR3 is TGCGCCAGCAGCTTGACCCTCCGGAGTATCTATGGCTACACCTTC. This gives the protein CASSLTLRSIYGYTF.

This chain joins TRBV10-3 and TRBJ2-6; the match to TRBD1 covers 11 bases. Looked up from germline, CDR1 is ENHRY and CDR2 is SYGVKD. With V trimmed by 8 bases and J by 2 bases, 5 bases remained unmatched. This CDR3 is 16 amino acids long. The CDR3 region has the DNA TGTGCCATCGCCCCGGGACAGGGGGCTGGGGCCAACGTCCTGACTTTC. The encoded protein is CAIAPGQGAGANVLTF.

The count of this clone is one. The chain employs TRBV2 and TRBJ2-4; tentatively, D is TRBD2 (5 bases). V was pared by 6 bases and J by 0 bases, with 15 bases between. This CDR3 is built from 16 residues. CDR1 SNHLY and CDR2 FYNNEI come from the germline V gene. CDR3 protein: CASRERTGRAKNIQYF. The CDR3 bases are TGTGCCAGCAGGGAGAGGACTGGGAGAGCCAAAAACATTCAGTACTTC.

In this sample, this clone turned up once. The chain couples TRBV7-2 to TRBJ1-6, with a weak D call TRBD1 (6 bases). CDR3 length equals 15 residues. Germline CDR1 is SGHTA and CDR2 is FQGNSA. With 5 bases removed from V and 5 bases from J, the gap between germline ends came to 13 bases. This chain's CDR3 is CASSPRPGDNSPLHF. The CDR3, as DNA: TGTGCCAGCAGCCCCAGACCAGGGGATAATTCACCCCTCCACTTT.

This chain links TRBV7-2 with TRBJ2-7; 7 nucleotides align to TRBD1. Unmatched junction bases numbered 5, after V lost 8 bases and J lost 1 base. CDR3 length: 13 residues. Germline V gives CDR1 SGHTA, CDR2 FQGNSA. CDR3 in DNA: TGTGCCAGCCGATGGGACAGATCCTACGAGCAGTACTTC. Protein sequence: CASRWDRSYEQYF.

The rearrangement uses TRBV6-5 and TRBJ1-2; D not resolved. The CDR3 contains 14 residues. Germline lookup yields CDR1 MNHEY and CDR2 SVGAGI. Trimming removed 2 bases from V and 6 bases from J, with 13 bases in between. The DNA of the CDR3 is TGTGCCAGCAGTTACGATGGGGAGCTAAATGGCTACACCTTC. It codes for CASSYDGELNGYTF.

J is TRBJ1-2 and V is TRBV19; TRBD1 is a possible D gene (5 bases). The CDR3 length is 14 residues. Germline CDR1 and CDR2: LNHDA and SQIVND (reference sequence). The V and J ends lost 1 base and 2 bases respectively, with 8 bases between them. The CDR3 loop reads CASSIGGTNYGYTF. As DNA, the CDR3 is TGTGCCAGTAGTATAGGGGGCACAAACTATGGCTACACCTTC. The full variable domain, in which reference TRBV19 and TRBJ1-2 provide the parts outside the CDR3, is DGGITQSPKYLFRKEGQNVTLSCEQNLNHDAMYWYRQDPGQGLRLIYYSQIVNDFQKGDIAEGYSVSREKKESFPLTVTSAQKNPTAFYLCASSIGGTNYGYTFGSGTRLTVV.

The rearrangement uses TRBV12-3 or TRBV12-4 and TRBJ2-1; D might be TRBD1 (5 bases). The CDR3 has 11 residues. The V end lost 7 bases, the J end lost 6 bases, and 7 bases lay between the germline ends. The CDR3 DNA follows: TGTGCCAGCACCCAGGGCAATGAGCAGTTCTTC. Its translation: CASTQGNEQFF.

This chain uses TRBV9 with TRBJ1-2; D is ambiguous. Per germline, CDR1 SGDLS and CDR2 YYNGEE. CDR3 length equals 15 residues. V lost 0 bases and J lost 2, with 11 bases in between. DNA of the CDR3: TGTGCCAGCAGCGTAGGGGAGACTACCAACTATGGCTACACCTTC. Translation: CASSVGETTNYGYTF. Variable domain in full (rest from reference TRBV9 and TRBJ1-2): DSGVTQTPKHLITATGQRVTLRCSPRSGDLSVYWYQQSLDQGLQFLIQYYNGEERAKGNILERFSAQQFPDLHSELNLSSLELGDSALYFCASSVGETTNYGYTFGSGTRLTVV.

This clone appeared once. V usage is TRBV6-2 or TRBV6-3 and J usage is TRBJ2-7; TRBD2 matches 11 bases. Germline trimming cut 4 bases from V and 6 bases from J; bases unmatched to any gene: 5. CDR1 and CDR2 from the germline V gene are MNHEY and SVGEGT. This CDR3 region has 14 residues. CDR3 residues: CASSSLAGGFEQYF. The CDR3 coding sequence is TGTGCCAGCAGTTCCCTAGCGGGAGGCTTCGAGCAGTACTTC.

The CDR3 sequence is CASSFQGRRNTEAFF. CDR3 nucleotides: TGTGCCAGCAGTTTTCAGGGGCGTAGGAACACTGAAGCTTTCTTT. This chain uses TRBV28 with TRBJ1-1, with TRBD1 as a possible D gene (6 bases). Per germline, CDR1 MDHEN and CDR2 SYDVKM. V lost 3 bases and J lost 1, with 12 bases in between. The CDR3 is 15 residues long.

J is TRBJ1-5 and V is TRBV6-4; tentative D call: TRBD1 (6 bases). The length of the CDR3 is 16 residues. Germline V gene data show CDR1 as MRHNA and CDR2 as SNTAGT. V was trimmed by 0 bases and J by 5 bases, leaving 14 bases between them. CDR3 sequence (DNA): TGTGCCAGCAGTGACTCTCGGACAGAGAATTATCAGCCCCAGCATTTT. It yields the protein CASSDSRTENYQPQHF.

The chain joins TRBV7-3 to TRBJ1-2, with 8 bases fitting TRBD1. CDR3 length: 14 residues. Germline CDR1 and CDR2: SGHTA and FQGTGA. The V and J ends lost 5 bases and 6 bases, in that order; junction bases with no gene match: 8. CDR3 bases: TGTGCCAGCAGCCTGACGGGACAGGACGATGGCTACACCTTC. Its protein is CASSLTGQDDGYTF.

The chain couples TRBV3-1 (or the pseudogene TRBV3-2) to TRBJ2-1, with TRBD2 identical over 9 bases. V was clipped by 4 bases and J by 5 bases; unmatched bases: 3. This CDR3 has 14 residues. The germline gives CDR1 LGHDT, CDR2 YNNKEL (reference sequence). The CDR3 DNA reads as TGTGCCAGCAGCCCTAGCGGGACTCACAATGAGCAGTTCTTC. This sequence encodes CASSPSGTHNEQFF.

This clone was detected only a few times. The chain joins TRBV7-9 to TRBJ2-3, with no clear D. CDR1 is SEHNR, CDR2 FQNEAQ, per germline (reference sequence). The V gene lost 5 bases and the J gene lost 0 bases, with 3 bases spanning the gap. The length of the CDR3 is 12 residues. CDR3 DNA sequence: TGTGCCAGCAGCCTGAGCACAGATACGCAGTATTTT. It encodes CASSLSTDTQYF.